One sample yielded the 19 T cell receptor beta chains listed below, sequenced in a study of blood T cells in healthy people across ages (dated by TCRdb to about 2015). Library method: 5' RACE. The instrument given in TCRdb is Illumina HiSeq 2500. A second about 7 to 12 cycle PCR used a sample-barcoded 5' primer and a J-beta primer mix. The raw public data were reprocessed by TCRdb itself: fastp quality trimming at Q25, MiXCR clonotype calling, in-frame beta chains only. Rows with one shared CDR3 protein collapse into an entry with the most common genes and DNA. In all, the sample holds about 1.7 million distinct CDR3 sequences, and roughly 27% of those were seen once. The top ten constitute over 7% of the sample. The sample comprised blood. These receptors were collected from a woman aged 25 to 45 in good health.

The sample holds many counts of this clonotype. The V gene is TRBV7-2, the J gene TRBJ2-7; TRBD1 agrees at 10 bases. This CDR3 has 16 residues. With 5 bases clipped from V and 2 bases from J, the junction kept 9 bases outside the gene matches. CDR1 is SGHTA and CDR2 is FQGNSA in the germline V gene. CDR3 in DNA: TGTGCCAGCAGCCGAGCTAGTGGGACAGGGGCCTACGAGCAGTACTTC. Encoded protein: CASSRASGTGAYEQYF.

V gene TRBV2 combines with J gene TRBJ2-2, with a weak D call TRBD1 (5 bases). Looked up from germline, CDR1 is SNHLY and CDR2 is FYNNEI. Deletions cut 8 bases from V and 4 bases from J, with 17 bases between. CDR3 size: 15 residues. The CDR3 is CASADQGVSTGELFF. The CDR3 bases are TGTGCCAGCGCGGACCAGGGCGTCTCCACCGGGGAGCTGTTTTTT.

The chain links TRBV5-1 to TRBJ2-7; possibly TRBD1 for D (5 bases). Germline assignment: CDR1 SGHRS and CDR2 YFSETQ. Trimming pared 0 bases from V and 5 bases from J, leaving 18 bases between. CDR3 length: 16 amino acids. The CDR3 loop reads CASSLALGARADEQYF. For the CDR3, the DNA is TGCGCCAGCAGCTTGGCCCTTGGGGCCAGGGCCGACGAGCAGTACTTC.

The chain has TRBV20-1 and TRBJ1-2; D is unclear. Trimming took off 6 bases at V and 7 bases at J, with 9 bases between the two ends. The CDR3 length is 10 residues. Germline CDR1 and CDR2: DFQATT and SNEGSKA (reference sequence). The CDR3 DNA sequence: TGCAGTGCCCCCCGCGGTGGCTACACCTTC. This codes for CSAPRGGYTF.

V and J are TRBV7-9 and TRBJ2-3; D is ambiguous. V lost 1 base and J 5 bases, leaving 13 bases between the germline ends. From germline, CDR1 is SEHNR and CDR2 FQNEAQ (reference sequence). The CDR3 spans 15 residues. CDR3 DNA sequence: TGTGCCAGCAGCTTAGAAGGTCCTTTGGGAGATACGCAGTATTTT. Its protein product is CASSLEGPLGDTQYF.

The rearrangement links TRBV12-3 or TRBV12-4 to TRBJ1-2; D possibly corresponds to TRBD1 (5 bases). There are 16 residues in the CDR3. Trimming pared 4 bases from V and 1 base from J, leaving 16 bases between. DNA for the CDR3: TGTGCCAGCAGTTCCCCCTTGGGGCAGGATAACTATGGCTACACCTTC. Its protein product is CASSSPLGQDNYGYTF.

The gene calls are TRBV5-1 and TRBJ1-5; the D is unclear. The CDR3 spans 14 residues. Germline values: CDR1 SGHRS, CDR2 YFSETQ. The germline V and J ends were trimmed by 0 bases and 6 bases, with 10 bases remaining between them. CDR3 coding DNA: TGCGCCAGCAGCTTGGCCGGGGAAGGTCAGCCCCAGCATTTT. Amino acid sequence: CASSLAGEGQPQHF.

This chain links TRBV7-2 with TRBJ2-4; D remains unclear. This CDR3 spans 14 amino acids. V shed 5 bases and J shed 7 bases, with 15 bases lying between them. CDR1 SGHTA and CDR2 FQGNSA come from the germline V gene. Here the CDR3 reads CASSPPGWANIQYF. The CDR3 DNA is TGTGCCAGCAGCCCACCCGGCTGGGCCAACATTCAGTACTTC. Together with reference TRBV7-2 and TRBJ2-4, the CDR3 gives the full variable domain: GAGVSQSPSNKVTEKGKDVELRCDPISGHTALYWYRQSLGQGLEFLIYFQGNSAPDKSGLPSDRFSAERTGGSVSTLTIQRTQQEDSAVYLCASSPPGWANIQYFGAGTRLSVL.

The chain's CDR3 is CAISGQGNQPQHF. The CDR3 bases are TGTGCCATCAGTGGACAGGGAAATCAGCCCCAGCATTTT. The chain employs TRBV10-3 and TRBJ1-5; 7 nucleotides match TRBD1. The junction had 1 base not matched to a gene; V was cut back by 4 bases and J by 4 bases. The CDR3 runs to 13 residues. Germline V lookup: CDR1 ENHRY, CDR2 SYGVKD.

Ten or more counts support this clonotype. J is TRBJ2-5 and V is TRBV29-1; possible D gene TRBD2, 6 bases. With 1 base removed from V and 2 bases from J, the gap between germline ends came to 17 bases. In germline, CDR1 is SQVTM, CDR2 ANQGSEA. There are 16 residues in the CDR3. The CDR3 DNA is TGCAGCGTTGAAGGTCCCCACACTAGCAGGCAAGAGACCCAGTACTTC. Its protein product is CSVEGPHTSRQETQYF.

CDR3 residues: CAWSAFSNEQFF. The CDR3 DNA reads TGTGCCTGGAGCGCCTTTTCCAATGAGCAGTTCTTC. The chain couples TRBV30 to TRBJ2-1; unclear D gene. Between the trimmed V and J ends, which lost 3 bases and 6 bases, there was a span of 9 bases. The CDR3 length is 12 residues. From germline, CDR1 is GTSNPN and CDR2 SVGIG (reference sequence).

Concerning this clonotype itself: The junction and the germline gene differ at one end; a read error may be behind it. The chain uses TRBV12-5 and TRBJ1-6; D is uncertain. This CDR3 contains 13 residues. CDR1 is LGHNT, CDR2 FRNRAP, per germline. The CDR3 DNA reads TGTGCTAGTGGTTTGAACCTACCGGGTAGGATGGTCTTT. Residues: CASGLNLPGRMVF.

This chain links TRBV20-1 with TRBJ2-7; 8 nucleotides agree with TRBD2. This CDR3 is built from 13 residues. Per germline, CDR1 DFQATT and CDR2 SNEGSKA (reference sequence). Losses at the gene ends were 3 bases for V and 3 bases for J; bases not matched to a gene: 4. The CDR3 coding sequence is TGCAGTGCTAGCCGGCGGGGGGTCTACGAGCAGTACTTC. Its translation is CSASRRGVYEQYF.

V gene TRBV29-1 combines with J gene TRBJ2-3, with 10 bases that match TRBD2. The V and J ends lost 1 base and 5 bases, in that order; junction bases with no gene match: 12. Germline assignment: CDR1 SQVTM and CDR2 ANQGSEA. This CDR3 comprises 17 residues. The CDR3 sequence: CSVEVASSGRGIDTQYF. As DNA, the CDR3 is TGCAGCGTTGAAGTGGCGTCTAGCGGGAGAGGGATAGATACGCAGTATTTT.

This clonotype was detected a few times. The gene calls are TRBV28 and TRBJ2-4, with D tentatively TRBD2 (6 bases). The germline gives CDR1 MDHEN, CDR2 SYDVKM. V was cut by 8 bases and J by 13 bases, with 18 bases left in between. This CDR3 has 12 amino acids. CDR3 in amino acids: CASGGIYLEQYF. DNA for the CDR3: TGTGCCAGCGGGGGGATTTACTTGGAGCAGTACTTC.

The chain couples TRBV2 to TRBJ2-5, with TRBD2 identical over 10 bases. Looked up from germline, CDR1 is SNHLY and CDR2 is FYNNEI. This CDR3 is built from 15 residues. V was pared by 4 bases and J by 2 bases, with 4 bases of the junction left unmatched. The CDR3 here is CASSAIAGGQETQYF. The CDR3 nucleotides read TGTGCCAGCAGTGCTATAGCGGGGGGACAAGAGACCCAGTACTTC.

This rearrangement joins TRBV5-5 to TRBJ1-2; D is unclear. Germline loops: CDR1 SGHKS, CDR2 YYEKEE (reference sequence). CDR3 length: 14 residues. V gave up 7 bases and J gave up 7 bases, with 20 bases separating them. CDR3 region: CASLPLSGLGGYTF. CDR3 DNA: TGTGCCAGCCTCCCTTTGTCGGGCCTGGGTGGCTACACCTTC.

This clonotype has only a few counts. The chain links TRBV9 to TRBJ2-4; no clear D gene. CDR1 SGDLS and CDR2 YYNGEE come from the germline V gene. V was pared by 1 base and J by 6 bases, with 14 bases between. The CDR3 is 15 residues long. The CDR3 DNA reads TGTGCCAGCAGCGTAACCGGTCACGAGGCAAACATTCAGTACTTC. Its translation is CASSVTGHEANIQYF.

As regards this clonotype: One junction end does not reproduce the germline sequence, and a read error may be involved. The chain couples TRBV7-9 to TRBJ2-5; D is undetermined. The CDR3 runs 14 residues. CDR1 is SEHNR and CDR2 is FQNEAQ in the germline V gene (reference sequence). For the CDR3, the DNA is TGTGCCGGCAGCTCCCGTGACAACCAAGAGACCCAGTACTTC. As protein: CAGSSRDNQETQYF.